The 20 T cell receptor beta chains reported below all come from one sample, sequenced in a study of yellow fever vaccine responses in identical twins. Via MiXCR, TCRdb re-called the RT-PCR reads, giving one row per CDR3 protein. The table records approximately 9,600 distinct CDR3 sequences, around 78% of them present only once. The sequencing used T cells from blood (PBMCs), unsorted or a sorted subset (not recorded which), collected before or after yellow fever vaccination (not recorded which). These receptors were obtained from a woman under 30 who received the yellow fever vaccine.

This clonotype has just one count. The chain carries TRBV11-2 and TRBJ2-1, with TRBD1 matching 9 bases. CDR1 and CDR2 (germline): SGHAT, FQNNGV. The CDR3 loop spans 16 amino acids. Trimming took 0 bases from V and 5 from J; bases not matched to a gene: 5. The CDR3 DNA is TGTGCCAGCAGCTTAGAGGGGACAGGGTCCAACAATGAGCAGTTCTTC. Its translation: CASSLEGTGSNNEQFF.

V and J are TRBV10-3 and TRBJ2-1; 7 bases are a match to TRBD2. The CDR3 has 15 amino acids. Germline V gene lookup returns CDR1 ENHRY and CDR2 SYGVKD. The J segment lost 9 bases and the V segment lost 3 bases, leaving 11 bases of the junction unmatched. CDR3 nucleotides: TGTGCCATCAGTGACCACCGGGGGGTATGGCTTGAGCAGTTCTTC. Its protein product is CAISDHRGVWLEQFF.

The rearrangement uses TRBV6-1 and TRBJ2-1; D is undetermined. Per the germline V gene, CDR1 is MNHNS and CDR2 is SASEGT. The V end was cut by 6 bases, the J end by 8 bases, with 11 bases between. The CDR3 spans 12 residues. CDR3 sequence (DNA): TGTGCCAGCAGGTGGGGTGTCGATGAGCAGTTCTTC. As protein: CASRWGVDEQFF.

V is TRBV12-3 or TRBV12-4 and J is TRBJ2-1, with TRBD1 matching over 11 bases. The CDR3 extends over 13 amino acids. With 3 bases clipped from V and 10 bases from J, the junction kept 2 bases outside the gene matches. Written as DNA, the CDR3 is TGTGCCAGCAGTTTGGGACAGGGGGTCGAGCAGTTCTTC. It specifies CASSLGQGVEQFF.

The chain employs TRBV20-1 and TRBJ2-7; D gene uncertain. The length of the CDR3 is 11 residues. CDR1 is DFQATT and CDR2 is SNEGSKA in the germline V gene (reference sequence). The germline V and J ends were trimmed by 1 base and 5 bases, with 6 bases remaining between them. Here the CDR3 DNA reads TGCAGTGCTAGAGGCTGGAACGAGCAGTACTTC. It codes for CSARGWNEQYF.

This clonotype showed up just once. The chain employs TRBV10-3 and TRBJ1-5; no clear D gene. CDR1 and CDR2 from the germline V gene are ENHRY and SYGVKD. V lost 0 bases and J lost 6, with 9 bases in between. The CDR3 contains 14 residues. In DNA, the CDR3 is TGTGCCATCAGTGAGTCGGGAGGGAGTCAGCCCCAGCATTTT. This codes for CAISESGGSQPQHF.

V gene TRBV18 combines with J gene TRBJ1-5; 9 bases map to TRBD1. V lost 3 bases to trimming and J lost 5 bases; unmatched junction nucleotides: 11. The CDR3 is 17 residues long. Germline CDR1 KGHSH, CDR2 LQKENI. In DNA, the CDR3 is TGTGCCAGCTCACCGGACAGGGGTAATAAGGGCGATCAGCCCCAGCATTTT. Amino acid sequence: CASSPDRGNKGDQPQHF.

The chain carries TRBV10-3 and TRBJ1-1; D is unresolved. Looked up from germline, CDR1 is ENHRY and CDR2 is SYGVKD. The CDR3 covers 10 residues. As DNA, the CDR3 is TGTGCGCAAGGGAAAACTGAAGCTTTCTTT. Its protein product is CAQGKTEAFF.

The rearrangement joins TRBV7-9 to TRBJ2-7; no firm D call. The CDR3 extends over 13 amino acids. In germline, CDR1 is SEHNR, CDR2 FQNEAQ (reference sequence). Trimming shortened V by 0 bases and J by 3 bases, and 6 bases separated the two germline ends. In DNA form, the CDR3 reads TGTGCCAGCAGCTTAGCGGGGTACTACGAGCAGTACTTC. It specifies CASSLAGYYEQYF.

The gene calls are TRBV3-1 and TRBJ2-4; TRBD1 might be the D (6 bases). The CDR3 extends over 14 amino acids. CDR1 LGHDT and CDR2 YNNKEL come from the germline V gene (reference sequence). The V gene lost 5 bases and the J gene lost 1 base, with 9 bases spanning the gap. The CDR3 nucleotides read TGTGCCAGCAGCTCGAGGGGGGCCAAAAACATTCAGTACTTC. This gives the protein CASSSRGAKNIQYF.

CDR3 loop: CASSLEGGPSYEQYF. DNA of the CDR3: TGTGCCAGCAGCTTAGAGGGCGGCCCGTCCTACGAGCAGTACTTC. The chain couples TRBV7-6 to TRBJ2-7, with D hard to call. Trimming took off 1 base at V and 1 base at J, with 11 bases between the two ends. The germline V gene has CDR1 SGHVS and CDR2 FNYEAQ. This CDR3 comprises 15 residues.

This chain uses TRBV29-1 with TRBJ1-4; 7 bases line up with TRBD1. In germline, CDR1 is SQVTM, CDR2 ANQGSEA. Trimming at V came to 6 bases and at J to 8 bases, leaving 15 bases not matched to a gene. The CDR3 length is 15 residues. CDR3 sequence reads: CSVSGGPARGEKLFF. In nucleotides, the CDR3 is TGCAGCGTGTCAGGGGGTCCCGCGAGGGGAGAAAAACTGTTTTTT.

This clonotype has just one count. The chain carries TRBV5-6 and TRBJ2-2; D is perhaps TRBD2 (5 bases). V shed 2 bases and J shed 2 bases, with 10 bases lying between them. The CDR3 is 15 residues long. Germline CDR1 reads SGHDT; CDR2 reads YYEEEE. The CDR3 loop reads CASSLLDHNTGELFF. In nucleotides, the CDR3 is TGTGCCAGCAGCTTACTAGACCACAACACCGGGGAGCTGTTTTTT. Full variable domain (outside the CDR3, taken from reference TRBV5-6 and TRBJ2-2): DAGVTQSPTHLIKTRGQQVTLRCSPKSGHDTVSWYQQALGQGPQFIFQYYEEEERQRGNFPDRFSGHQFPNYSSELNVNALLLGDSALYLCASSLLDHNTGELFFGEGSRLTVL.

V is TRBV14 and J is TRBJ2-1; TRBD1 might be the D (5 bases). This CDR3 has 13 residues. The germline gives CDR1 SGHDN, CDR2 FVKESK. Between the trimmed V and J ends, which lost 1 base and 7 bases, there was a span of 8 bases. The chain's CDR3 is CASSQGQINEQFF. CDR3 nucleotide sequence: TGTGCCAGCAGCCAAGGACAGATTAATGAGCAGTTCTTC.

The rearrangement uses TRBV11-3 and TRBJ2-5, with 12 positions matching TRBD2. The V segment lost 2 bases and the J segment 6 bases; nucleotides outside the gene matches: 7. Per the germline V gene, CDR1 is SGHNT and CDR2 is YENEEA. This CDR3 is 16 amino acids long. The CDR3 DNA reads TGTGCCAGCAGCTTATCGACTAGCGGGAGTTTAAAGACCCAGTACTTC. This encodes CASSLSTSGSLKTQYF.

This rearrangement joins TRBV7-1 to TRBJ2-2, with a weak D call TRBD1 (6 bases). TRBV7-1 is reported as an ORF; its role is uncertain. CDR3 length: 14 residues. Trimming removed 4 bases at V and 4 bases at J, with 10 bases between. CDR3 loop: CASSWGLSTGELFF. DNA for the CDR3: TGTGCCAGCAGCTGGGGGCTGAGCACCGGGGAGCTGTTTTTT.

J is TRBJ2-1 and V is TRBV5-8; 8 positions match TRBD1. The CDR3 totals 14 residues. Per germline, CDR1 SGHTS and CDR2 YDEGEE. V trimming: 4 bases; J trimming: 8 bases; junction bases outside the gene matches: 8. This CDR3 is CASSRGQVYDEQFF. CDR3 DNA: TGTGCCAGCAGCCGGGGACAGGTTTACGATGAGCAGTTCTTC.

The genes are TRBV13 and TRBJ2-3; 10 nucleotides align to TRBD2. The CDR3 spans 14 residues. V shed 6 bases, J shed 1 base, and the junction held 1 base outside the gene matches. From germline, CDR1 is PRHDT and CDR2 FYEKMQ (reference sequence). DNA of the CDR3: TGTGCCAGCAGAGGACTAGCGGGCACAGATACGCAGTATTTT. This gives the protein CASRGLAGTDTQYF.

This clonotype was recorded once. The chain carries TRBV19 and TRBJ1-1; a weak D match, TRBD1 (6 bases). Germline CDR1 is LNHDA and CDR2 is SQIVND (reference sequence). Trimming took 8 bases from V and 0 from J, leaving 13 bases between them. This CDR3 spans 14 amino acids. The CDR3 spells CASDPGTLNTEAFF. In DNA form, the CDR3 reads TGTGCCAGTGACCCCGGGACACTGAACACTGAAGCTTTCTTT.

The rearrangement uses TRBV12-3 or TRBV12-4 and TRBJ2-2; TRBD1 matches 8 bases. CDR3 length: 14 residues. The V and J ends lost 3 bases and 7 bases, in that order; junction bases with no gene match: 4. CDR3 in amino acids: CASSLTGEGGELFF. The CDR3 DNA sequence: TGTGCCAGCAGTTTGACAGGGGAAGGCGGGGAGCTGTTTTTT.